Presented here are 16 T cell receptor beta chains from one specimen sequenced in a study of cytomegalovirus exposure and HLA in healthy donors. The PCR used 60 Vbeta and 13 Jbeta primers. The protocol was immunoSEQ multiplex PCR, while the TCRdb copy is restricted to in-frame clones and leaves out a portion. This table has just under 65,000 clones, around four fifths appearing once. The material sequenced was PBMCs. The receptor set was obtained from a woman aged 25 to 39 in good health and CMV-seronegative.

This clone was seen only once. The chain employs TRBV11-2 and TRBJ1-6; D is possibly TRBD1 (5 bases). CDR3 length: 15 amino acids. Trimming took off 4 bases at V and 7 bases at J, with 14 bases between the two ends. Germline assignment: CDR1 SGHAT and CDR2 FQNNGV. DNA for the CDR3: TGTGCCAGCAGCTCCTACAGGAGACACAATTCACCCCTCCACTTT. It translates to CASSSYRRHNSPLHF.

DNA for the CDR3: TGCGCCAGCAGCTCGAGCTCCTACGAGCAGTACTTC. Encoded protein: CASSSSSYEQYF. This rearrangement joins TRBV5-1 to TRBJ2-7; D is uncertain. The CDR3 is 12 residues long. V was shortened by 3 bases and J by 0 bases, with 4 bases between the two germline ends. Germline V gene data show CDR1 as SGHRS and CDR2 as YFSETQ.

The CDR3 region has the DNA TGTGCCAGCAGTGAACAGACAGGGATCGGTGAAGCTTTCTTT. Its translation: CASSEQTGIGEAFF. The J gene is TRBJ1-1, the V gene TRBV6-4; TRBD1 matches 7 bases. The germline gives CDR1 MRHNA, CDR2 SNTAGT. The CDR3 length is 14 residues. V was pared by 3 bases and J by 7 bases, with 8 bases of the junction left unmatched.

J is TRBJ2-7 and V is TRBV11-2; weak D call: TRBD2 (6 bases). Germline V gene data show CDR1 as SGHAT and CDR2 as FQNNGV. With 1 base removed from V and 3 bases from J, the gap between germline ends came to 13 bases. The length of the CDR3 is 15 residues. The CDR3 region has the DNA TGTGCCAGCAGCTTAGGGGGAGGCAGCCGCTACGAGCAGTACTTC. Its translation: CASSLGGGSRYEQYF.

The chain links TRBV27 to TRBJ1-6, with a tentative D call TRBD1 (6 bases). Germline V gives CDR1 MNHEY, CDR2 SMNVEV (reference sequence). V lost 3 bases to trimming and J lost 14 bases, with 11 bases between them. This CDR3 contains 12 residues. CDR3 DNA sequence: TGTGCCAGCAGTTTCCGGGGGGCAACCCTCCACTTT. It encodes CASSFRGATLHF.

This chain connects TRBV7-6 to TRBJ1-1; possibly TRBD1 for D (5 bases). Between the trimmed V and J ends, which lost 5 bases and 5 bases, there was a span of 9 bases. This CDR3 comprises 12 residues. Germline-derived CDR1 and CDR2 are SGHVS and FNYEAQ. CDR3 amino acids: CASSQGQTEAFF. CDR3 coding DNA: TGTGCCAGCAGCCAAGGACAAACTGAAGCTTTCTTT.

This clone was observed a few times. The V call is TRBV28, the J call TRBJ2-1; 12 positions agree with TRBD2. Losses at the gene ends were 5 bases for V and 3 bases for J; bases not matched to a gene: 5. The CDR3 has 16 amino acids. Looked up from germline, CDR1 is MDHEN and CDR2 is SYDVKM. The CDR3 DNA follows: TGTGCCAGCAGTCTGACTAGCGGGGGAAACTACAATGAGCAGTTCTTC. Protein product: CASSLTSGGNYNEQFF.

J is TRBJ2-7 and V is TRBV4-2; D is perhaps TRBD2 (6 bases). V was shortened by 0 bases and J by 3 bases, with 15 bases between the two germline ends. CDR3 length: 16 amino acids. Germline CDR1 LGHNA, CDR2 YNFKEQ. The CDR3 DNA follows: TGTGCCAGCAGCCAAGAGTGGGCGGGGCGTAACTACGAGCAGTACTTC. The encoded protein is CASSQEWAGRNYEQYF.

V usage is TRBV7-3 and J usage is TRBJ2-5, with a weak D call TRBD2 (5 bases). The V gene's germline CDR1 is SGHTA and CDR2 FQGTGA. This CDR3 region has 13 residues. The germline V and J ends were trimmed by 5 bases and 3 bases, with 10 bases remaining between them. CDR3 in DNA: TGTGCCAGCAGCGAAGACGGGAAAGAGACCCAGTACTTC. This sequence encodes CASSEDGKETQYF.

This chain links TRBV15 with TRBJ1-6; tentative D call: TRBD1 (5 bases). The V end was cut by 0 bases, the J end by 6 bases, with 9 bases between. The germline V gene has CDR1 LNHNV and CDR2 YYDKDF (reference sequence). CDR3 length equals 15 residues. The CDR3 DNA reads TGTGCCACCAGCAGAGATTCGCAGGGTAATTCACCCCTCCACTTT. Its protein is CATSRDSQGNSPLHF.

This clone is a singleton in its sample. In nucleotides, the CDR3 is TGTGCCAGCAGTTTGGACAGGGGCTCTGGAAACACCATATATTTT. Translated: CASSLDRGSGNTIYF. The chain joins TRBV6-1 to TRBJ1-3; TRBD1 aligns across 9 bases. V shed 5 bases and J 0 bases; nucleotides not matched to a gene: 2. Germline CDR1 and CDR2: MNHNS and SASEGT. The CDR3 extends over 15 amino acids.

The chain has TRBV7-9 and TRBJ2-2, with 9 bases lining up with TRBD1. The CDR3 is 17 amino acids. Looked up from germline, CDR1 is SEHNR and CDR2 is FQNEAQ (reference sequence). The V gene end was trimmed by 4 bases and the J gene end by 7 bases; junction bases not matched to a gene: 13. The CDR3 DNA is TGTGCCAGCAGCTCCCCGCCACAGGGGGCGCAAAACGGGGAGCTGTTTTTT. Protein product: CASSSPPQGAQNGELFF.

The chain carries TRBV28 and TRBJ1-1; no firm D call. This CDR3 comprises 12 residues. Between the trimmed V and J ends, which lost 5 bases and 6 bases, there was a span of 10 bases. Germline CDR1 and CDR2: MDHEN and SYDVKM. CDR3 in amino acids: CASSGRMAEAFF. Here the CDR3 DNA reads TGTGCCAGCAGTGGGAGGATGGCTGAAGCTTTCTTT.

This rearrangement joins TRBV28 to TRBJ1-1; no reliable D call. Germline-derived CDR1 and CDR2 are MDHEN and SYDVKM. Trimming cost V 1 base and J 4 bases, with 13 bases left between them. The CDR3 totals 15 residues. CDR3 sequence: CASSLSPPRGTEAFF. The CDR3 DNA reads as TGTGCCAGCAGTTTATCGCCTCCTCGGGGCACTGAAGCTTTCTTT.

V is TRBV2 and J is TRBJ2-7; tentatively, D is TRBD1 (5 bases). The CDR3 loop spans 14 amino acids. Germline loops: CDR1 SNHLY, CDR2 FYNNEI. Trimming took 1 base from V and 3 from J, leaving 10 bases between them. CDR3 loop: CASSEGPQGYEQYF. For the CDR3, the DNA is TGTGCCAGCAGTGAAGGCCCCCAGGGCTACGAGCAGTACTTC.

The chain has TRBV6-5 and TRBJ1-1; possible D gene TRBD1, 6 bases. Germline V gene lookup returns CDR1 MNHEY and CDR2 SVGAGI. The CDR3 has 15 amino acids. V lost 0 bases and J lost 1, with 9 bases in between. In DNA form, the CDR3 reads TGTGCCAGCAGTTACTCGTCACAGGGGAACACTGAAGCTTTCTTT. It is translated as CASSYSSQGNTEAFF.